The sequence of this T cell receptor beta chain was determined in a study of cytomegalovirus exposure and HLA in healthy donors. The primer mix had 60 Vbeta and 13 Jbeta primers. Generated by immunoSEQ multiplex PCR, the TCRdb table keeps only in-frame clones and is missing some. The data hold about 130,000 clones, with around four fifths observed a single time. Trimming removed 6 bases at V and 0 bases at J, with 15 bases between. The CDR3 has 16 amino acids. From germline, CDR1 is MNHGY and CDR2 SAAAGT. Notes on the study in general: In vitro testing confirmed a few CMV-associated chains as specific for CMV antigens. A highly shared variant cluster was judged a likely technical artifact. Analyzed later, association rates of TCRs varied across HLA loci, with DRB1 most and HLA-C fewest.

Points on this clone: No antigen is known for it.

The TCR sequence derives from a male donor in good health and CMV-seronegative. The source material was PBMCs. The rearrangement uses TRBV6-8 and TRBJ2-4; D possibly corresponds to TRBD2 (5 bases). The CDR3 loop reads CASRPYLGLAKNIQYF. DNA for the CDR3: TGTGCCAGCAGACCCTACCTAGGACTAGCCAAAAACATTCAGTACTTC.